Sequencing of this T cell receptor (beta chain) was carried out in a study of blood T cell repertoires in COVID-19. Across the study: COVID-19 samples from acute and convalescent phases originated in the United States, Italy and Spain. Sample material is recorded as cDNA or gDNA derived from T cells, B-cell-depleted T cells, or PBMCs.

V was clipped by 3 bases and J by 1 base, with 15 bases between them. CDR1 MGHRA and CDR2 YSYEKL come from the germline V gene. The CDR3 spans 16 residues. Study processing details: Reference gene primer amplification gave nucleated cell count estimates. Generated by immunoSEQ multiplex PCR, the TCRdb table keeps only in-frame clones and is missing some. That table furnishes V, J and clone size, whereas the DNA furnished D and trimming. The sample carries 140,000 to 150,000 clones, 70% to 90% recorded once. What was sequenced was peripheral blood. This sequence was found in an older man with acute or convalescent COVID-19. The J gene is TRBJ1-1, the V gene TRBV4-1, with no clear D. CDR3 coding DNA: TGCGCCAGCAGCCAGGATCAGACAACAGAGAACACTGAAGCTTTCTTT. Amino acids: CASSQDQTTENTEAFF.